This T cell receptor (beta chain) appears in the sequencing data of a study of response to subunit inactivated influenza vaccine. Study-wide results and caveats: The study's authors posited that every seasonal influenza vaccination enlists few new T cells.

Trimming removed 1 base at V and 4 bases at J, with 14 bases between. The CDR3 is made up of 15 amino acids. Per germline, CDR1 SGDLS and CDR2 YYNGEE. TCRdb passed the RT-PCR reads through MiXCR, listing each CDR3 protein once. This repertoire shows around 300,000 distinct CDR3 sequences, approximately 20% found once; its top ten account for about a tenth. A few counts support this clonotype. As yet, its antigen is unknown. V gene TRBV9 combines with J gene TRBJ1-1; D unclear. The receptor was isolated from a man between 50 and 69 years old who received an inactivated influenza vaccine. The sample consisted of PBMCs from blood, taken 21 months after vaccination. The CDR3 DNA reads TGTGCCAGCAGCGTATCCGGGTTACCGGGCACTGAAGCTTTCTTT. It is translated as CASSVSGLPGTEAFF. The entire variable domain, with the rest obtained from reference TRBV9 and TRBJ1-1, is as follows: DSGVTQTPKHLITATGQRVTLRCSPRSGDLSVYWYQQSLDQGLQFLIQYYNGEERAKGNILERFSAQQFPDLHSELNLSSLELGDSALYFCASSVSGLPGTEAFFGQGTRLTVV.